What follows are 32 T cell receptor beta chains derived from one specimen sequenced in a study of shared clonotypes between healthy human individuals. Profiled with immunoSEQ multiplex PCR; TCRdb holds only in-frame clones, not every one. The sample lists millions of clones, about 95% seen once, with approximately 1.2% in the top ten. CD8 cells regarded as naive lacked CD45RO, were positively chosen for CCR7, and omitted terminally differentiated effector memory CD45RA+ cells. Sequenced material: naive CD8+ T cells sorted from blood. These receptors were collected from a man between 18 and 29 years old in good health.

The chain links TRBV18 to TRBJ1-2; 12 bases agree with TRBD1. V was clipped by 3 bases and J by 5 bases; unmatched bases: 4. Germline CDR1 is KGHSH and CDR2 is LQKENI. CDR3 length: 15 residues. The CDR3: CASSPGQGARYGYTF. CDR3 nucleotides: TGTGCCAGCTCACCGGGACAGGGGGCGCGGTATGGCTACACCTTC.

This clone occurred a few times. Other DNA sequences within the sample encode an identical CDR3. The chain combines TRBV30 with TRBJ1-1; the D is unclear. The CDR3 loop spans 13 amino acids. Trimming pared 0 bases from V and 0 bases from J, leaving 5 bases between. CDR1 is GTSNPN, CDR2 SVGIG, per germline (reference sequence). The CDR3 protein is CAWSVTVNTEAFF. The CDR3 DNA reads TGTGCCTGGAGTGTAACCGTGAACACTGAAGCTTTCTTT.

This clone was seen only once. The chain combines TRBV7-3 with TRBJ2-1; D perhaps matches TRBD1 (6 bases). Germline lookup yields CDR1 SGHTA and CDR2 FQGTGA. The CDR3 is made up of 14 amino acids. Trimming shortened V by 2 bases and J by 4 bases, and 9 bases separated the two germline ends. CDR3 in DNA: TGTGCCAGCAGCTTAGATGGACAGTACAATGAGCAGTTCTTC. As protein: CASSLDGQYNEQFF.

V gene TRBV5-1 combines with J gene TRBJ2-1; 11 bases align to TRBD2. This CDR3 contains 14 residues. Losses at the gene ends were 3 bases for V and 5 bases for J; bases not matched to a gene: 1. Germline V gene data show CDR1 as SGHRS and CDR2 as YFSETQ. The CDR3 DNA reads as TGCGCCAGCAGCTGGGGACTAGCGGACAATGAGCAGTTCTTC. It encodes CASSWGLADNEQFF.

The chain combines TRBV5-4 with TRBJ1-3; D is perhaps TRBD1 (5 bases). The germline V and J ends were trimmed by 0 bases and 8 bases, with 12 bases remaining between them. From germline, CDR1 is SGHNT and CDR2 YYREEE (reference sequence). There are 14 residues in the CDR3. CDR3 region: CASSLVQDSDTIYF. The CDR3 coding sequence is TGTGCCAGCAGCTTGGTACAGGATTCAGACACCATATATTTT.

CDR3 sequence (DNA): TGTGCCAGCAGCCTCCGGACAGGGGGCTATGCAGATACGCAGTATTTT. Amino acids: CASSLRTGGYADTQYF. This chain joins TRBV11-3 and TRBJ2-3, with TRBD1 matching 11 bases. The junction had 8 bases not matched to a gene; V was cut back by 5 bases and J by 4 bases. The CDR3 runs 16 residues. Germline V gene lookup returns CDR1 SGHNT and CDR2 YENEEA.

This clone has a single count. V gene TRBV25-1 combines with J gene TRBJ1-2; D ambiguous. Germline CDR1 and CDR2: MGHDK and SYGVNS. The CDR3 extends over 14 amino acids. V was trimmed by 3 bases and J by 2 bases, leaving 10 bases between them. The CDR3 loop reads CASSDPQTNYGYTF. As DNA, the CDR3 is TGTGCCAGCAGTGATCCGCAAACCAACTATGGCTACACCTTC.

The chain is built from TRBV18 and TRBJ2-1; TRBD2 might be the D (6 bases). The length of the CDR3 is 16 residues. Deletions cut 3 bases from V and 2 bases from J, with 14 bases between. Germline V gene lookup returns CDR1 KGHSH and CDR2 LQKENI. CDR3 sequence (DNA): TGTGCCAGCTCACCGGAAGGGCGGGGCGCCTACAATGAGCAGTTCTTC. Amino acid sequence: CASSPEGRGAYNEQFF.

This chain links TRBV10-3 with TRBJ2-4, with unresolved D. This CDR3 is built from 14 residues. V was shortened by 3 bases and J by 12 bases, with 18 bases between the two germline ends. Germline CDR1 and CDR2: ENHRY and SYGVKD. CDR3 in DNA: TGTGCCATCAGTGACGTTAGGGTCGTGGGCGGTCAGTACTTC. Translated: CAISDVRVVGGQYF.

The genes are TRBV27 and TRBJ1-2; D is possibly TRBD1 (6 bases). V gave up 7 bases and J gave up 2 bases, with 14 bases separating them. The CDR3 sequence is 14 residues long. Germline V lookup: CDR1 MNHEY, CDR2 SMNVEV (reference sequence). The CDR3 region is CASKMLGQNYGYTF. The CDR3 DNA is TGTGCCAGCAAAATGTTGGGACAAAACTATGGCTACACCTTC.

The chain couples TRBV4-3 to TRBJ2-1, with 7 bases aligning to TRBD2. V shed 2 bases, J shed 4 bases, and the junction held 8 bases outside the gene matches. The CDR3 runs to 16 residues. Looked up from germline, CDR1 is LGHNA and CDR2 is YSLEER. The CDR3 spells CASSQSLGGQYNEQFF. In DNA, the CDR3 is TGCGCCAGCAGCCAATCGTTGGGAGGGCAATACAATGAGCAGTTCTTC.

This sequence joins TRBV5-6 and TRBJ2-1; D is unclear. Germline V lookup: CDR1 SGHDT, CDR2 YYEEEE. This CDR3 has 13 residues. With 5 bases removed from V and 3 bases from J, the gap between germline ends came to 9 bases. The CDR3 bases are TGTGCCAGCAGGCAACTGAGCTACAATGAGCAGTTCTTC. This sequence encodes CASRQLSYNEQFF.

This clone has more than one count but fewer than ten. The V and J genes are TRBV7-6 and TRBJ1-6; 7 nucleotides line up with TRBD1. The CDR3 length is 17 residues. Germline CDR1 and CDR2: SGHVS and FNYEAQ. After removal of 5 bases from V and 6 bases from J, the junction contained 13 bases not matched to a gene. The CDR3 reads CASSIHSRDSVNSPLHF. DNA for the CDR3: TGTGCCAGCAGCATTCATTCCCGGGACAGCGTTAATTCACCCCTCCACTTT.

Remarks on this clone: Other DNA sequences of this sample code for an identical CDR3. The gene calls are TRBV2 and TRBJ2-7; TRBD2 is a possible D gene (6 bases). The germline V gene encodes CDR1 SNHLY and CDR2 FYNNEI. This CDR3 region has 13 residues. Trimming stripped 4 bases from V and 4 bases from J, with 11 bases between. The CDR3 is CASSVGGGYEQYF. CDR3 coding DNA: TGTGCCAGCAGTGTGGGGGGAGGTTACGAGCAGTACTTC.

This chain links TRBV25-1 with TRBJ2-1; D is unresolved. Trimming cost V 5 bases and J 6 bases, with 5 bases left between them. From germline, CDR1 is MGHDK and CDR2 SYGVNS. CDR3 length: 11 amino acids. As DNA, the CDR3 is TGTGCCAGCAGTCACCTCAATGAGCAGTTCTTC. Translating gives CASSHLNEQFF.

The chain carries TRBV27 and TRBJ2-2; 8 nucleotides agree with TRBD2. The J segment lost 6 bases and the V segment lost 6 bases, leaving 18 bases of the junction unmatched. The CDR3 spans 18 residues. Germline CDR1 and CDR2: MNHEY and SMNVEV (reference sequence). The CDR3 DNA reads TGTGCCAGCAGCTTCTTCCCTCCCCAGCGGGAGTGGGCCGGGGAGCTGTTTTTT. The encoded protein is CASSFFPPQREWAGELFF.

The chain joins TRBV7-2 to TRBJ1-6; 8 nucleotides align to TRBD1. Germline V gene lookup returns CDR1 SGHTA and CDR2 FQGNSA. Trimming at V came to 5 bases and at J to 15 bases, leaving 15 bases not matched to a gene. There are 15 residues in the CDR3. The chain's CDR3 is CASSRPGQVAVGLHF. The CDR3 DNA reads as TGTGCCAGCAGCCGACCGGGACAGGTGGCCGTGGGCCTCCACTTT.

The gene calls are TRBV4-3 and TRBJ2-3; TRBD2 might be the D (5 bases). The CDR3 sequence is 17 residues long. The ends were cut back, 0 bases at V and 6 bases at J, with 19 bases in the middle. Germline V gene sequence: CDR1 LGHNA, CDR2 YSLEER. Here the CDR3 reads CASSQDRESGNGDTQYF. CDR3 bases: TGCGCCAGCAGCCAAGATAGGGAATCGGGAAACGGGGATACGCAGTATTTT.

The chain joins TRBV6-5 to TRBJ2-7; either TRBD1 or TRBD2 may fit D (5 bases each). CDR3 length: 15 amino acids. Trimming shortened V by 6 bases and J by 1 base, and 16 bases separated the two germline ends. CDR1 MNHEY and CDR2 SVGAGI come from the germline V gene. The CDR3 nucleotides are TGTGCCAGCAGCCCAGTACGGGACGGGTCCTACGAGCAGTACTTC. This encodes CASSPVRDGSYEQYF.

Regarding this clone: This sample includes further DNA sequences coding for the same CDR3. The rearrangement links TRBV5-6 to TRBJ2-1; D unclear. This CDR3 region has 12 residues. Germline loops: CDR1 SGHDT, CDR2 YYEEEE. Between the trimmed V and J ends, which lost 4 bases and 5 bases, there was a span of 7 bases. CDR3: CASSLGNNEQFF. The CDR3 nucleotides are TGTGCCAGCAGCCTAGGGAACAATGAGCAGTTCTTC.

Concerning this clone: Other DNA variants within this sample encode the same CDR3. This chain joins TRBV9 and TRBJ2-7; D unclear. Trimming removed 0 bases at V and 1 base at J, with 5 bases between. CDR3 size: 13 residues. The germline CDR1 and CDR2 sequences are SGDLS and YYNGEE. CDR3 in amino acids: CASSVDGSYEQYF. The CDR3 coding sequence is TGTGCCAGCAGCGTAGACGGGTCCTACGAGCAGTACTTC. The full variable domain, completed using reference TRBV9 and TRBJ2-7, is DSGVTQTPKHLITATGQRVTLRCSPRSGDLSVYWYQQSLDQGLQFLIQYYNGEERAKGNILERFSAQQFPDLHSELNLSSLELGDSALYFCASSVDGSYEQYFGPGTRLTVT.

The chain is built from TRBV6-5 and TRBJ2-7; D possibly corresponds to TRBD1 (5 bases). The CDR3 totals 12 residues. Germline CDR1 is MNHEY and CDR2 is SVGAGI. V was cut by 6 bases and J by 6 bases, with 12 bases left in between. The CDR3 region is CASSTQGGEQYF. The DNA for the CDR3 is TGTGCCAGCAGCACGCAGGGCGGCGAGCAGTACTTC.

The gene calls are TRBV6-1 and TRBJ1-2, with D possibly being TRBD1 (6 bases). V lost 6 bases, J lost 4 bases, and 15 bases lay in between. The CDR3 length is 14 residues. CDR1 and CDR2 from the germline V gene are MNHNS and SASEGT. CDR3 sequence reads: CASSYLDSSYGYTF. The CDR3 DNA sequence: TGTGCCAGCAGCTATTTGGACAGTAGCTATGGCTACACCTTC.

Points on this clone: Other nucleotide sequences in the sample specify the same CDR3. J is TRBJ2-7 and V is TRBV27, with 9 positions matching TRBD1. The trim removed 5 bases at V and 2 bases at J, leaving 4 bases unmatched. Looked up from germline, CDR1 is MNHEY and CDR2 is SMNVEV (reference sequence). This CDR3 region has 14 residues. The CDR3 nucleotides are TGTGCCAGCAGTCTCCGACAGGGGGCCTACGAGCAGTACTTC. It yields the protein CASSLRQGAYEQYF.

V and J are TRBV29-1 and TRBJ2-5; 9 bases are a match to TRBD2. The CDR3 covers 16 residues. CDR1 and CDR2 (germline): SQVTM, ANQGSEA. V gave up 5 bases and J gave up 1 base; unmatched junction bases: 11. CDR3 in amino acids: CSVPLRGSGSQETQYF. For the CDR3, the DNA is TGCAGCGTTCCCCTAAGGGGTAGCGGGAGCCAAGAGACCCAGTACTTC.

To note about this clone: Different DNA sequences within this sample yield the same CDR3. The V call is TRBV7-9, the J call TRBJ2-7; no reliable D call. Per the germline V gene, CDR1 is SEHNR and CDR2 is FQNEAQ (reference sequence). V was shortened by 5 bases and J by 6 bases, with 8 bases between the two germline ends. The CDR3 is 11 residues long. Written as DNA, the CDR3 is TGTGCCAGCAGCCCAGGTGGCGAGCAGTACTTC. Encoded protein: CASSPGGEQYF.

The J gene is TRBJ1-2, the V gene TRBV6-5; D ambiguous. Trimming pared 5 bases from V and 7 bases from J, leaving 14 bases between. This CDR3 has 13 amino acids. The V gene's germline CDR1 is MNHEY and CDR2 SVGAGI. In nucleotides, the CDR3 is TGTGCCAGCAGTGAGGACGGGTACTCTGGCTACACCTTC. Amino acids: CASSEDGYSGYTF.

This rearrangement joins TRBV29-1 to TRBJ2-2; 15 nucleotides agree with TRBD2. The CDR3 has 17 residues. The V and J ends lost 7 bases and 0 bases, in that order; junction bases with no gene match: 6. Germline V gives CDR1 SQVTM, CDR2 ANQGSEA. The CDR3 coding sequence is TGCAGCGCCCAGGGACTAGCGGGGGGTCCGAACACCGGGGAGCTGTTTTTT. It codes for CSAQGLAGGPNTGELFF.

The chain has TRBV10-3 and TRBJ2-1; D is uncertain. The CDR3 contains 14 residues. V gave up 6 bases and J gave up 0 bases, with 9 bases separating them. Germline lookup yields CDR1 ENHRY and CDR2 SYGVKD. CDR3 protein: CAISVISSYNEQFF. The CDR3 nucleotides read TGTGCCATCAGCGTTATCAGCTCCTACAATGAGCAGTTCTTC.

J is TRBJ2-7 and V is TRBV6-1, with 8 bases lining up with TRBD1. The CDR3 spans 14 residues. In germline, CDR1 is MNHNS, CDR2 SASEGT. J gave up 3 bases and V 1 base, and 2 bases lay outside the gene matches. DNA for the CDR3: TGTGCCAGCAGTGAAGTCGGGACAGGCTACGAGCAGTACTTC. This encodes CASSEVGTGYEQYF.

Regarding this clone: The same CDR3 is also encoded by other DNA sequences in this sample. V usage is TRBV5-6 and J usage is TRBJ2-1; no reliable D call. Germline CDR1 reads SGHDT; CDR2 reads YYEEEE. The CDR3 is 11 amino acids. Trimming removed 3 bases at V and 2 bases at J, with 0 bases between. CDR3 DNA sequence: TGTGCCAGCAGCTCCTACAATGAGCAGTTCTTC. This gives the protein CASSSYNEQFF.

The chain uses TRBV14 and TRBJ2-1, with no clear D. This CDR3 comprises 14 residues. Germline V gene data show CDR1 as SGHDN and CDR2 as FVKESK. V lost 1 base and J 5 bases, leaving 9 bases between the germline ends. CDR3 nucleotides: TGTGCCAGCAGCCAAGTTGCTTATAACAATGAGCAGTTCTTC. Translating it yields CASSQVAYNNEQFF.